One sample yielded the 4 T cell receptor beta chains listed below, sequenced in a study of CD8 T cells in Susac syndrome. The authors reverse transcribed roughly 0.5 to 1 ug RNA with random hexamers. One entry per CDR3 protein results from TCRdb running MiXCR on the immunoSEQ multiplex PCR reads. The sample holds about 130,000 distinct CDR3 sequences, nearly 95% seen once. Sequenced material: CD4+ T cells from PBMCs. These receptors were obtained from a human donor in good health.

The rearrangement links TRBV7-9 to TRBJ2-3, with 7 bases that match TRBD2. Germline V gene data show CDR1 as SEHNR and CDR2 as FQNEAQ (reference sequence). The trim removed 7 bases at V and 4 bases at J, leaving 11 bases unmatched. The CDR3 sequence is 15 residues long. The chain's CDR3 is CASTRAASGSDTQYF. The CDR3 region has the DNA TGTGCCAGCACCCGGGCGGCTAGCGGTTCAGATACGCAGTATTTT.

V usage is TRBV7-2 and J usage is TRBJ2-2; 7 bases are shared with TRBD1. CDR1 is SGHTA and CDR2 is FQGNSA in the germline V gene. V gave up 4 bases and J gave up 5 bases; unmatched junction bases: 10. CDR3 length: 16 amino acids. CDR3 bases: TGTGCCAGCAGCTCTGGGACAGTTATTACGACCGGGGAGCTGTTTTTT. Its protein product is CASSSGTVITTGELFF.

The chain carries TRBV23-1 and TRBJ2-7, with a weak D call TRBD1 (6 bases). TRBV23-1 is recorded as an ORF, its role being uncertain. CDR3 length: 18 residues. Trimming cost V 8 bases and J 6 bases, with 32 bases left between them. The CDR3 nucleotides read TGCGCCAGCCTCATGCGTCCAATACCGGGACATCCCGAACGCGAGCAGTACTTC. Amino acid sequence: CASLMRPIPGHPEREQYF.

V and J are TRBV3-1 and TRBJ2-2; D unresolved. V was cut by 1 base and J by 2 bases, with 8 bases left in between. The V gene's germline CDR1 is LGHDT and CDR2 YNNKEL (reference sequence). The CDR3 has 15 residues. The DNA for the CDR3 is TGTGCCAGCAGCCAAGGGCTACCCAACACCGGGGAGCTGTTTTTT. Translating it yields CASSQGLPNTGELFF. The complete variable domain, with remaining parts taken from reference TRBV3-1 and TRBJ2-2, reads DTAVSQTPKYLVTQMGNDKSIKCEQNLGHDTMYWYKQDSKKFLKIMFSYNNKELIINETVPNRFSPKSPDKAHLNLHINSLELGDSAVYFCASSQGLPNTGELFFGEGSRLTVL.